The 23 T cell receptor beta chains given below trace back to one sample, sequenced in a study of breast tumors, draining lymph nodes, adjacent tissues. TCRdb passed the multiplex PCR reads through MiXCR, listing each CDR3 protein once. The sample lists under 250,000 distinct CDR3 sequences, roughly 30% occurring once. Axillary draining lymph nodes of breast cancer patients supplied the node samples. Material for sequencing was axillary lymph node tissue. These receptors were taken from a female donor with breast cancer. Some clones in this sample may be carry-over from other donors' samples.

Concerning this clonotype itself: Germline and junction disagree at one end, which may indicate a read error. The chain links TRBV4-2 to TRBJ2-5; tentative D call: TRBD1 (5 bases). The CDR3 contains 13 residues. Germline-derived CDR1 and CDR2 are LGHNA and YNFKEQ. The CDR3 region is CASGQDRGETQYF. Here the CDR3 DNA reads TGTGCCAGCGGCCAAGACAGAGGAGAGACCCAGTACTTC.

This chain connects TRBV11-3 to TRBJ1-2; no clear D. Trimming left V 0 bases short and J 3 bases short, with 8 bases between. In germline, CDR1 is SGHNT, CDR2 YENEEA. The CDR3 totals 14 residues. The CDR3 loop is CASSLDRGYYGYTF. The CDR3 bases are TGTGCCAGCAGCTTAGACCGCGGCTACTATGGCTACACCTTC.

About this clonotype: It is likely a read error, because the conserved phenylalanine at the end of the CDR3 is missing. The DNA is omitted, as the CDR3 cannot be located on it reliably, and the CDR3 follows TCRdb's listing. The chain employs TRBV9 and TRBJ2-3. The CDR3 has 13 residues if both end residues are counted. Germline CDR1 is SGDLS and CDR2 is YYNGEE. The CDR3: CASSGFSTDTQYS.

This clonotype was seen a handful of times. A much larger clone differs by one base, so this may be a read error. The rearrangement uses TRBV29-1 and TRBJ2-2; no firm D call. The length of the CDR3 is 13 residues. CDR1 and CDR2 (germline): SQVTM, ANQGSEA. Trimming removed 7 bases at V and 1 base at J, with 10 bases between. This chain's CDR3 is CSAETGNTGELFF. The CDR3 coding sequence is TGCAGCGCCGAGACCGGGAACACCGGGGAGCTGTTTTTT.

This clonotype came up many times. The chain uses TRBV7-9 and TRBJ2-2; either TRBD1 or TRBD2 may supply D (5 bases each). The germline V gene has CDR1 SEHNR and CDR2 FQNEAQ (reference sequence). The CDR3 has 19 residues. With 4 bases removed from V and 6 bases from J, the gap between germline ends came to 27 bases. In DNA, the CDR3 is TGTGCCAGCAGCTCCGGGACGGGCTTCTTCGGGGTCGCGCCCGGGGAGCTGTTTTTT. It encodes CASSSGTGFFGVAPGELFF.

This clonotype was found many times. The gene calls are TRBV7-9 and TRBJ2-7; D is perhaps TRBD1 (5 bases). Trimming stripped 1 base from V and 5 bases from J, with 6 bases between. The CDR3 totals 12 residues. Germline V gene lookup returns CDR1 SEHNR and CDR2 FQNEAQ (reference sequence). The CDR3 sequence: CASSLEGDEQYF. CDR3 DNA sequence: TGTGCCAGCAGCTTAGAAGGGGACGAGCAGTACTTC.

Remarks on this clonotype: A much larger clone is a single base away; this may be a read error. The V call is TRBV20-1, the J call TRBJ2-4; D call uncertain. This CDR3 is built from 14 residues. Trimming stripped 5 bases from V and 6 bases from J, with 17 bases between. Germline V gene sequence: CDR1 DFQATT, CDR2 SNEGSKA (reference sequence). The CDR3 DNA reads as TGCAGTGCTCGGAAGGCCGCAATGGGAAACATTCAGTACTTC. As protein: CSARKAAMGNIQYF.

Concerning this clonotype: The conserved closing phenylalanine or tryptophan is absent in this CDR3, likely reflecting a read error. The DNA is left out, because the CDR3 cannot be placed on it with certainty; the CDR3 is given as TCRdb lists it. This chain connects TRBV20-1 to TRBJ2-2; the D call TRBD2 from the table was never checked on the DNA. The CDR3 is 14 amino acids long, termini counted. Germline CDR1 reads DFQATT; CDR2 reads SNEGSKA (reference sequence). CDR3 residues: CSARAAENTGELSS.

Regarding this clonotype: It may be a read error: a sequence one base away is much more abundant. The V call is TRBV9, the J call TRBJ2-6; D might be TRBD1 or TRBD2, each matching 5 bases. This CDR3 is built from 19 residues. Germline CDR1 reads SGDLS; CDR2 reads YYNGEE. The CDR3 DNA follows: TGTGCCAGCTCAGACACCCCCGGGACGCACAGCTCTGCGGCCAACGTCCTGACTTTC. It specifies CASSDTPGTHSSAANVLTF.

The rearrangement links TRBV24-1 to TRBJ2-2; possibly TRBD2 for D (5 bases). Between the trimmed V and J ends, which lost 5 bases and 7 bases, there was a span of 19 bases. CDR1 is KGHDR, CDR2 SFDVKD, per germline. The CDR3 runs to 16 residues. CDR3 residues: CATSGSVEMPVGELFF. DNA of the CDR3: TGTGCCACCAGTGGTAGCGTAGAGATGCCTGTCGGGGAGCTGTTTTTT.

The chain has TRBV7-2 and TRBJ2-7; TRBD2 matches at 8 bases. The CDR3 consists of 16 residues. Losses at the gene ends were 2 bases for V and 7 bases for J; bases not matched to a gene: 13. Germline V gives CDR1 SGHTA, CDR2 FQGNSA. CDR3 loop: CASSLIPTGGRNEQYF. The CDR3 DNA follows: TGTGCCAGCAGCTTAATTCCGACTGGCGGGAGGAATGAGCAGTACTTC.

This clonotype has a count of ten or more. The chain couples TRBV6-2 or TRBV6-3 to TRBJ2-1; D unresolved. The V end lost 5 bases, the J end lost 10 bases, and 12 bases lay between the germline ends. Per the germline V gene, CDR1 is MNHEY and CDR2 is SVGEGT. The CDR3 is 12 amino acids. As DNA, the CDR3 is TGTGCCAGCAGTGACAAACGGTGGGAGCAGTTCTTC. This codes for CASSDKRWEQFF.

J is TRBJ2-1 and V is TRBV7-6; D is unresolved. V gave up 2 bases and J gave up 7 bases, with 9 bases separating them. The CDR3 totals 13 residues. The germline gives CDR1 SGHVS, CDR2 FNYEAQ. CDR3 sequence reads: CASSLNPVNEQFF. Here the CDR3 DNA reads TGTGCCAGCAGCTTAAATCCAGTTAATGAGCAGTTCTTC.

This clonotype was observed a handful of times. The CDR3 bases are TGTGCCAGCAGGCCCGGGACAGGGCTTTCTACCGGGGAGCTGTTTTTT. It encodes CASRPGTGLSTGELFF. The chain links TRBV28 to TRBJ2-2; TRBD1 aligns across 9 bases. CDR1 is MDHEN and CDR2 is SYDVKM in the germline V gene. CDR3 length equals 16 residues. Losses at the gene ends were 6 bases for V and 5 bases for J; bases not matched to a gene: 10.

This clonotype occurred many times. The rearrangement joins TRBV20-1 to TRBJ2-1, with 8 bases lining up with TRBD2. CDR1 and CDR2 from the germline V gene are DFQATT and SNEGSKA (reference sequence). Trimming cost V 3 bases and J 10 bases; bases outside gene matches: 5. This CDR3 is built from 12 residues. Here the CDR3 DNA reads TGCAGTGCTAGCGGGAGGGGATACGAGCAGTTCTTC. Protein product: CSASGRGYEQFF.

The table lists this clonotype with many counts. The chain uses TRBV13 and TRBJ2-7, with 11 bases identical to TRBD1. Germline CDR1 reads PRHDT; CDR2 reads FYEKMQ (reference sequence). The CDR3 is 17 residues long. J was trimmed by 1 base and V by 0 bases; bases with no gene match: 5. The CDR3 bases are TGTGCCAGCAGCTTAGGCGAAGGACAGGGGGCTTCCTACGAGCAGTACTTC. Amino acid sequence: CASSLGEGQGASYEQYF.

This clonotype has a count of ten or more. V usage is TRBV5-6 and J usage is TRBJ2-1; D uncertain. The germline CDR1 and CDR2 sequences are SGHDT and YYEEEE. Between the trimmed V and J ends, which lost 4 bases and 10 bases, there was a span of 15 bases. The CDR3 covers 13 residues. The CDR3: CASSGEGSWEQFF. CDR3 nucleotide sequence: TGTGCCAGCAGCGGGGAAGGTTCTTGGGAGCAGTTCTTC.

This clonotype was recorded a few times. This rearrangement joins TRBV6-2 or TRBV6-3 to TRBJ1-5; the D is unclear. V lost 2 bases, J lost 1 base, and 3 bases lay in between. Per the germline V gene, CDR1 is MNHEY and CDR2 is SVGEGT. The CDR3 contains 13 residues. Here the CDR3 DNA reads TGTGCCAGCAGTTACCGGAGCAATCAGCCCCAGCATTTT. This encodes CASSYRSNQPQHF.

Remarks on this clonotype: Possible read error: a much larger clone is one base away. The rearrangement links TRBV20-1 to TRBJ1-5, with D uncertain. Germline CDR1 DFQATT, CDR2 SNEGSKA (reference sequence). Trimming pared 2 bases from V and 9 bases from J, leaving 17 bases between. The CDR3 is made up of 14 amino acids. CDR3 region: CSARTGFLDPPQHF. DNA of the CDR3: TGCAGTGCTAGAACCGGGTTTTTGGATCCGCCCCAGCATTTT.

This clonotype was picked up many times. The chain links TRBV19 to TRBJ1-4; D unresolved. Germline V lookup: CDR1 LNHDA, CDR2 SQIVND (reference sequence). The CDR3 loop spans 18 amino acids. V gave up 3 bases and J gave up 0 bases, with 17 bases separating them. The CDR3 region has the DNA TGTGCCAGTAGTATGGGGAGGAGTGCTCCTTCAACTAATGAAAAACTGTTTTTT. Translating gives CASSMGRSAPSTNEKLFF. Full variable domain (remainder filled in from reference TRBV19 and TRBJ1-4): DGGITQSPKYLFRKEGQNVTLSCEQNLNHDAMYWYRQDPGQGLRLIYYSQIVNDFQKGDIAEGYSVSREKKESFPLTVTSAQKNPTAFYLCASSMGRSAPSTNEKLFFGSGTQLSVL.

As concerns this clonotype: With a much larger clone just one base away, this may be a read error. V gene TRBV28 combines with J gene TRBJ2-2; 9 bases fit TRBD1. The germline CDR1 and CDR2 sequences are MDHEN and SYDVKM. V gave up 6 bases and J gave up 6 bases; unmatched junction bases: 11. This CDR3 spans 16 amino acids. The CDR3 sequence is CASRGTGTGRAGELFF. In DNA form, the CDR3 reads TGTGCCAGCAGGGGGACCGGGACAGGGCGAGCCGGGGAGCTGTTTTTT.

This clonotype was seen at least ten times. V is TRBV4-1 and J is TRBJ2-4; D may be TRBD2 (5 bases). The CDR3 has 14 residues. Trimming stripped 2 bases from V and 7 bases from J, with 12 bases between. The germline V gene encodes CDR1 MGHRA and CDR2 YSYEKL. For the CDR3, the DNA is TGCGCCAGCAGCCAAACTCCTGGGGAGAACATTCAGTACTTC. Its translation: CASSQTPGENIQYF.

Ten or more counts support this clonotype. The rearrangement uses TRBV7-8 and TRBJ2-3, with 9 positions matching TRBD2. The V segment lost 2 bases and the J segment 5 bases; nucleotides outside the gene matches: 5. Per the germline V gene, CDR1 is SGHVS and CDR2 is FQNEAQ. The length of the CDR3 is 15 residues. The DNA of the CDR3 is TGTGCCAGCAGCTTAACAGCGGGAGGAGGAGATACGCAGTATTTT. It encodes CASSLTAGGGDTQYF.